This T cell receptor beta chain came from a study of metastatic and nonmetastatic thyroid tumors. This clone was observed a few times. Other DNA sequences in this sample translate to the same CDR3. None of the patients had undergone any treatment ahead of thyroid surgery. TCRdb called clones again from the PCR reads with MiXCR. This table holds roughly 21,000 clones, over 25% found once. Sequenced sample: tumor tissue. The TCR originated in a male donor with papillary thyroid cancer or a benign thyroid nodule (not recorded which). Some clones in this sample may be carry-over from other donors' samples.

CDR3 in amino acids: CASSEDPDRGAGQYF. The DNA of the CDR3 is TGTGCCAGCAGTGAAGACCCGGATAGAGGTGCAGGGCAGTACTTC. The J gene is TRBJ2-7, the V gene TRBV6-1; D remains unclear. Germline CDR1 is MNHNS and CDR2 is SASEGT. There are 15 residues in the CDR3. V lost 1 base and J 9 bases, leaving 19 bases between the germline ends.